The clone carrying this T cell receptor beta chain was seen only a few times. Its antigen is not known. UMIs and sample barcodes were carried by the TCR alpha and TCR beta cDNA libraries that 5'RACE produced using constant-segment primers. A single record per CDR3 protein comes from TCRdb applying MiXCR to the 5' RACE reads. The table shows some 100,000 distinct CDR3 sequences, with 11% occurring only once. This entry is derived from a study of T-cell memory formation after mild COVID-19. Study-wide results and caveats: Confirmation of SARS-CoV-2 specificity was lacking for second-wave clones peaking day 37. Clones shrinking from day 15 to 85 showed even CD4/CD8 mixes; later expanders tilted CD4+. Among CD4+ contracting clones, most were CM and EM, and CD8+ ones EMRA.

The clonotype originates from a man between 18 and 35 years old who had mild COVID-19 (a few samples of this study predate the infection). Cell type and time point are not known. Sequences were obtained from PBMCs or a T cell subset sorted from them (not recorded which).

The CDR3 DNA is TGCAGCGCCCGCCCGGGGAACACCGGGGAGCTGTTTTTT. Protein product: CSARPGNTGELFF. The chain couples TRBV29-1 to TRBJ2-2; D uncertain. Deletions cut 7 bases from V and 1 base from J, with 10 bases between. The CDR3 is made up of 13 amino acids. Germline V gives CDR1 SQVTM, CDR2 ANQGSEA.